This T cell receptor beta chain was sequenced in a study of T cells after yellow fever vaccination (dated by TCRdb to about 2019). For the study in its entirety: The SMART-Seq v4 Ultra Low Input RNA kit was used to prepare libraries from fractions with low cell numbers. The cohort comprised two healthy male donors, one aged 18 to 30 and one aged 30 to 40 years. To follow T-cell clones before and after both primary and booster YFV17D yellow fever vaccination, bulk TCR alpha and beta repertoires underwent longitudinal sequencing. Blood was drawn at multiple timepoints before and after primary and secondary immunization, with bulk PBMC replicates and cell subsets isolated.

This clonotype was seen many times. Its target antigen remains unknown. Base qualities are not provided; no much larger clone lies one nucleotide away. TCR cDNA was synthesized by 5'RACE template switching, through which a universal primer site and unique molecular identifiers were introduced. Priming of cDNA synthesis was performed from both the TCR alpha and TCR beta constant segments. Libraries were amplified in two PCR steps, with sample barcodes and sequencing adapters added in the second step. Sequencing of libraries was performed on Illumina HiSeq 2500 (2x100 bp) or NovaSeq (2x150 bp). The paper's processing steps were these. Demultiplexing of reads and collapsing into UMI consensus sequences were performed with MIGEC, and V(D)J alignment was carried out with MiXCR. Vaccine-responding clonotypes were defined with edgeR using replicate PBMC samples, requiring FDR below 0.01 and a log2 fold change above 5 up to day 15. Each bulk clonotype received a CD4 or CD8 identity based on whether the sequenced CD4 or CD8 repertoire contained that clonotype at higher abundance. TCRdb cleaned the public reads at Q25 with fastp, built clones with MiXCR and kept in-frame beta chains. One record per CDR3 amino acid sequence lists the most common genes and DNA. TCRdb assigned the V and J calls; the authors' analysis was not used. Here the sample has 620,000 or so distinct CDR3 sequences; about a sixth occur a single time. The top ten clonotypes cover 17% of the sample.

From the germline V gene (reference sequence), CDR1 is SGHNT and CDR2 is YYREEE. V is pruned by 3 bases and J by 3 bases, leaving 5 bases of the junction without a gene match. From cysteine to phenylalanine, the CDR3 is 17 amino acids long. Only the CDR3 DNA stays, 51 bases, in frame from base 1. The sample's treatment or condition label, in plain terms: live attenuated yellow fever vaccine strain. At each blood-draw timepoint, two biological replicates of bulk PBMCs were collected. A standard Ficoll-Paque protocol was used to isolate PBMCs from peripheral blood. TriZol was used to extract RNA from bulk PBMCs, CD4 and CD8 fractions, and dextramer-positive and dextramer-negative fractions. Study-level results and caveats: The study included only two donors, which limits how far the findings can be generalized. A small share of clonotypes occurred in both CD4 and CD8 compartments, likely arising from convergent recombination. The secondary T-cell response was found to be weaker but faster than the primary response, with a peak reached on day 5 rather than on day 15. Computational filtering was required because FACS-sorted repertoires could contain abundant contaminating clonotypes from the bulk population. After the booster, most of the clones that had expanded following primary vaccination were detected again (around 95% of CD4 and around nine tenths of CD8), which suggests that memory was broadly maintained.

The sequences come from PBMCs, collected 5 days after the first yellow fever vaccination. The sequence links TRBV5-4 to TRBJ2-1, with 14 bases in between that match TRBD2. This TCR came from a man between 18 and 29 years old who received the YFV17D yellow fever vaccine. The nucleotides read TGTGCCAGCAGCTGGGGACTAGCGGGGGCCATCTACAATGAGCAGTTCTTC. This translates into CASSWGLAGAIYNEQFF.